This TCR beta chain was sequenced for a study of T-cell memory formation after mild COVID-19 (dated by TCRdb to the early 2020s). In the study overall: TCR sequence clusters from the two donors were largely donor specific. In a couple of donors, T-cell clones that expanded and contracted after mild COVID-19 were followed by sequencing TCRalpha and TCRbeta repertoires longitudinally. The cohort was made up of two young adult volunteers, one female and one male, who were previously healthy.

This clonotype has just a few counts. There is no known antigen for this receptor. The sample holds no much larger clone one base away, and base qualities are not on file. The instrument given in TCRdb is Illumina NovaSeq 6000. Using 5'RACE with constant-segment primers, TCRalpha and TCRbeta cDNA libraries were constructed, with sample barcodes and unique molecular identifiers added in the process. Trizol reagent was used to extract RNA from every sample. Libraries were amplified in two PCR steps, with a second sample barcode and Illumina TruSeq adapters added in the second step. Sequencing of the libraries was done on an Illumina NovaSeq, producing 2 x 150 bp paired-end reads. The original pipeline was this. With migec v1.2.7, reads were demultiplexed and then collapsed into UMI-guided consensus sequences. With mixcr v2.1.11, UMI consensuses were aligned to TRA and TRB V and J templates and assembled into clonotypes. A clonotype was counted as expanded or contracted only when both edgeR and NoisET called the clonotype significant, with the noise models trained on biological replicates. For edgeR calls, the thresholds were a false discovery rate-adjusted p below 0.01 and a log2 fold-change of 1. As an exploratory analysis of dynamics, max-normalized trajectories of the 1000 most abundant clonotypes were examined by PCA with hierarchical clustering. The CD4 or CD8 phenotype of responding clones was assigned using the separately sequenced CD4+ and CD8+ repertoires. TCRdb trimmed public reads at Q25 via fastp, called clones via MiXCR and kept in-frame beta chains. Under each unique CDR3 protein, matching rows form one entry showing the most common genes and DNA. TCRdb's processing, not the study's, gives the V and J calls here. The sample table lists around 53,000 distinct CDR3 sequences, 10% to 15% of them with a count of one. Around 25% of the sample lies in the top ten.

V is cut back by 3 bases and J by 10 bases, with 12 bases in the junction unmatched. CDR1 and CDR2 were assigned from the germline V gene as SGHTA and FQGTGA. The CDR3, from cysteine to phenylalanine, totals 15 residues. Of all the DNA, just the CDR3 is kept, 45 bases in frame from base 1. Ficoll-Paque density gradient centrifugation was the method used to isolate PBMCs. Study-wide findings and limitations: The study included only a couple of mild cases, and larger cohorts that include severe cases with pre-infection samples were judged to be necessary. Some responding clones were detected in pre-infection memory, which suggested that pre-existing cross-reactive memory T cells had joined the SARS-CoV-2 response. Clones contracting from day 15 to 85 had balanced CD4/CD8 phenotypes, while a second wave expanding from day 15 to 37 was biased towards CD4+. SARS-CoV-2 specificity of the second-wave clones peaking on day 37 was not confirmed. Contracting CD4+ clones turned up mainly in the CM and EM memory subsets, whereas EMRA was where CD8+ clones were enriched.

This clonotype was sampled from a young man who had mild COVID-19 (a few samples of this study predate the infection). The sample titles of this study are shuffled in the database, so cell type and time point are left out; the donor was told from shared clones. Sequences were obtained from PBMCs or a T cell subset sorted from them (not recorded which). The sequence links TRBV7-3 to TRBJ2-1, and 7 junctional nucleotides match TRBD1. The nucleotides are TGTGCCAGCAGCTTCCTACCCAACACAGGGGTCGAGCAGTTCTTC. Its amino acids are CASSFLPNTGVEQFF.